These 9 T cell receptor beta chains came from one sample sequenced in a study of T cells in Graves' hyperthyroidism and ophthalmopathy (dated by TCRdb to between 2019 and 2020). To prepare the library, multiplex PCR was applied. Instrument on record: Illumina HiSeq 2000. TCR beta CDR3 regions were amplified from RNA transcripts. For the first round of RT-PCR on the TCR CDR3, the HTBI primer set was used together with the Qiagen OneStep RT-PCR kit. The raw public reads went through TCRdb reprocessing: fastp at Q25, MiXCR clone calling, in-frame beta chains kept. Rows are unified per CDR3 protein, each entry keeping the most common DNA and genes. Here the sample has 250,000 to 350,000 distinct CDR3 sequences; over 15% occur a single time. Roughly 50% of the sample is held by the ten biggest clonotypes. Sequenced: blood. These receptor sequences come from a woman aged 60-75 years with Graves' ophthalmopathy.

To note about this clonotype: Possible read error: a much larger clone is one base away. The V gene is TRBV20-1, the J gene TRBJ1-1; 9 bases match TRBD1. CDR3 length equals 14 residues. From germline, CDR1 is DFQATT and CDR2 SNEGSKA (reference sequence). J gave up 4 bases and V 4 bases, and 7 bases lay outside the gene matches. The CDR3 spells CSATTGGPSTEAFF. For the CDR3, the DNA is TGCAGTGCTACGACAGGGGGGCCGAGCACTGAAGCTTTCTTT.

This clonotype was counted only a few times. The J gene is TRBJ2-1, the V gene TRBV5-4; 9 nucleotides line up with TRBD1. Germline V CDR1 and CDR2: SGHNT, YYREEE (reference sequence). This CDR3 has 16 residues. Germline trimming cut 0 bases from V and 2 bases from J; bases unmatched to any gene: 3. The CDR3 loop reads CASSLGGTGTYNEQFF. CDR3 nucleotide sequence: TGTGCCAGCAGCTTGGGGGGGACAGGGACCTACAATGAGCAGTTCTTC.

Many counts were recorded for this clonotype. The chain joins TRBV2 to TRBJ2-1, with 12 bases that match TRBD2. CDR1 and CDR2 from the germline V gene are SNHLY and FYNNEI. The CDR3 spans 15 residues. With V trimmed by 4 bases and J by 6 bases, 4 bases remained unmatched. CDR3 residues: CASSASSGRANEQFF. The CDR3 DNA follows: TGTGCCAGCAGTGCCTCTAGCGGGAGGGCCAATGAGCAGTTCTTC.

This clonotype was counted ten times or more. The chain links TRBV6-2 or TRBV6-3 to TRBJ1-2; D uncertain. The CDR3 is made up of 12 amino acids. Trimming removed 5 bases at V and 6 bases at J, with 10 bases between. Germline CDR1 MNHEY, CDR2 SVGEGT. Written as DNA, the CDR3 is TGTGCCAGCAGTCAACCCAATGATGGCTACACCTTC. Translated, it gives CASSQPNDGYTF.

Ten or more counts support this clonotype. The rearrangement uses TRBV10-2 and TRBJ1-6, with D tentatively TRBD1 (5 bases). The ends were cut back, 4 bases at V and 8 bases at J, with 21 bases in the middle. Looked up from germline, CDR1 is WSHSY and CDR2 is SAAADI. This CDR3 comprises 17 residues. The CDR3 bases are TGCGCCAGCAGTGCAGCCATCGGGTGGGGCTCCGATTCACCCCTCCACTTT. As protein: CASSAAIGWGSDSPLHF.

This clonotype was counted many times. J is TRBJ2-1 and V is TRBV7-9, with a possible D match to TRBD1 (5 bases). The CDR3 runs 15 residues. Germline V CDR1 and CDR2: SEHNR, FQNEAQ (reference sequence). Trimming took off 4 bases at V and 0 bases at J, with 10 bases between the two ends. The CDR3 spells CASSSTESSYNEQFF. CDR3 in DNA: TGTGCCAGCAGCTCGACAGAGAGCTCCTACAATGAGCAGTTCTTC.

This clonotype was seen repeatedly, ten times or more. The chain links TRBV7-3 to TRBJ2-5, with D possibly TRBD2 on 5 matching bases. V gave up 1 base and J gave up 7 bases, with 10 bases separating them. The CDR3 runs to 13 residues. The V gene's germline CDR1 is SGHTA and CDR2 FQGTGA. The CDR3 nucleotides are TGTGCCAGCAGCTTAAACACCGCGGGGACCCAGTACTTC. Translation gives CASSLNTAGTQYF. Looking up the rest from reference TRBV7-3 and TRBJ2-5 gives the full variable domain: GAGVSQTPSNKVTEKGKYVELRCDPISGHTALYWYRQSLGQGPEFLIYFQGTGAADDSGLPNDRFFAVRPEGSVSTLKIQRTERGDSAVYLCASSLNTAGTQYFGPGTRLLVL.

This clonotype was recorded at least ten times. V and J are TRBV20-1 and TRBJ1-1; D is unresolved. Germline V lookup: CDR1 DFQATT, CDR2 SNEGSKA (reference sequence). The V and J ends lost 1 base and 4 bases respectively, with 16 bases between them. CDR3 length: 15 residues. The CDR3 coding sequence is TGCAGTGCTAGAGGGACCGCCGAATTGGGCACTGAAGCTTTCTTT. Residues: CSARGTAELGTEAFF.

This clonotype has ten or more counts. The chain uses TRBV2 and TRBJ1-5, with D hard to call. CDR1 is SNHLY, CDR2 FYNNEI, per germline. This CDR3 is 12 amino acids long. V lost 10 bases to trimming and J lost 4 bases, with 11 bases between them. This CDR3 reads CATSAQNQPQHF. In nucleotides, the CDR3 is TGTGCCACCTCGGCCCAGAATCAGCCCCAGCATTTT. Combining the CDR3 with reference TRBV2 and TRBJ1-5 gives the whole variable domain EPEVTQTPSHQVTQMGQEVILRCVPISNHLYFYWYRQILGQKVEFLVSFYNNEISEKSEIFDDQFSVERPDGSNFTLKIRSTKLEDSAMYFCATSAQNQPQHFGDGTRLSIL.